A selection of T cell receptor beta chains follows, all from one sample in a study of a mutant IDH1 vaccine in newly diagnosed glioma. These receptors lack a known antigen. The protocol was immunoSEQ multiplex PCR, while the TCRdb copy is restricted to in-frame clones and leaves out a portion. Of 60,000 to 70,000 clones detected, 75% to 90% appear once; the ten largest clones hold roughly 4%. Sequencing was performed on PBMCs, taken from a glioma patient whose treatment included an IDH1 peptide vaccine. The receptors originated from a man aged 25-40 years with glioma. Each CDR3 is given with its conserved first and last residue. The order of the fields is D gene, clone size, J gene, V gene, CDR3 DNA, CDR3 protein. D genes are given only for firm matches. Only some rows state a clone size, as once, few, many or a class for expanded clones.

TRBD1 | . | TRBJ1-6 | TRBV5-4 | TGTGCCAGCAGCTTCGGGACAGGGAATTCACCCCTCCACTTT | CASSFGTGNSPLHF
TRBD1 | once | TRBJ1-6 | TRBV27 | TGTGCCAGCAAAAGACAGGGCTATTACGCCTATAATTCACCCCTCCACTTT | CASKRQGYYAYNSPLHF
. | . | TRBJ1-5 | TRBV5-6 | TGTGCCAGCAGCTTGGCTGGGGGTCAGCCCCAGCATTTT | CASSLAGGQPQHF
. | once | TRBJ2-6 | TRBV5-1 | TGCGCCAGCAGCTGGTCGGGGCCTGGGGCCAACGTCCTGACTTTC | CASSWSGPGANVLTF
. | . | TRBJ2-5 | TRBV2 | TGTGCCAGCATGGCCTACTACCAAGAGACCCAGTACTTC | CASMAYYQETQYF
TRBD1 | . | TRBJ2-1 | TRBV5-4 | TGTGCCAGCAGCTTTGGAGTTTTAACAGGGGCTGGTGAGCAGTTCTTC | CASSFGVLTGAGEQFF
. | . | TRBJ2-7 | TRBV4-1 | TGCGCCAGCAGCCAAGCCAGGAGCTCCTACGAGCAGTACTTC | CASSQARSSYEQYF
. | . | TRBJ2-1 | TRBV5-6 | TGTGCCAGCAGCTTGGGCAAGCGGCTAACCTACAATGAGCAGTTCTTC | CASSLGKRLTYNEQFF
. | few | TRBJ1-1 | TRBV7-9 | TGTGCCAGCAGCTCAGGACAGACCAACACTGAAGCTTTCTTT | CASSSGQTNTEAFF
. | . | TRBJ1-1 | TRBV18 | TGTGCCAGCTCCCCTAGCCTACAGGGTACGACTGAAGCTTTCTTT | CASSPSLQGTTEAFF
. | . | TRBJ1-6 | TRBV30 | TGTGCCTGGAGTGTACTGGAGGCAAATTCACCCCTCCACTTT | CAWSVLEANSPLHF
. | . | TRBJ1-4 | TRBV21-1 | TGTGCCAGCAGCAGTGGTCCCGAGTGGAGTGAAAAACTGTTTTTT | CASSSGPEWSEKLFF
TRBD1 | . | TRBJ2-1 | TRBV7-9 | TGTGCCAGCAGCTTAGTTAGCCAGGGGGAACGGTTCTTC | CASSLVSQGERFF
. | . | TRBJ2-2 | TRBV5-4 | TGTGCCAGCAGCCCTGACACCGGGGAGCTGTTTTTT | CASSPDTGELFF
. | . | TRBJ2-7 | TRBV6-6 | TGTGCCGCCCGGGGTGGTGCGACATCCTACGAGCAGTACTTC | CAARGGATSYEQYF
TRBD2 | . | TRBJ2-2 | TRBV27 | TGTGCCAGCAGTTTAGCGGGGGGTGCGAGCACCGGGGAGCTGTTTTTT | CASSLAGGASTGELFF
TRBD1 | . | TRBJ2-5 | TRBV6-5 | TGTGCCAGCAGCTACGACAGGGGGGCCAAGGAGCAGTACTTC | CASSYDRGAKEQYF
. | . | TRBJ1-5 | TRBV5-1 | TGCGCCAGCAGCTTGGGGCAGGACCGCAATCAGCCCCAGCATTTT | CASSLGQDRNQPQHF
TRBD1 | . | TRBJ2-3 | TRBV5-1 | TGCGCCAGCAGCTTGCCCCAGGGACAGTTTAGCACAGATACGCAGTATTTT | CASSLPQGQFSTDTQYF
. | . | TRBJ1-2 | TRBV6-1 | TGTGCCAGCAGTGAATTTGGGGTTGGCTACACCTTC | CASSEFGVGYTF
. | . | TRBJ1-5 | TRBV2 | TGTGCCAGCAGTGAATGGACTAGCAATCAGCCCCAGCATTTT | CASSEWTSNQPQHF
TRBD1 | . | TRBJ2-2 | TRBV19 | TGTGCCAGTAGTATTCGGGACAGGGGGAAACCGAACACCGGGGAGCTGTTTTTT | CASSIRDRGKPNTGELFF
. | few | TRBJ1-6 | TRBV19 | TGTGCCAGTAGTAGGGGTGGTTATAATTCACCCCTCCACTTT | CASSRGGYNSPLHF
. | once | TRBJ1-2 | TRBV18 | TGTGCCAGCTCACCTACTTTTCAGGGTGATACTAATGGCTACACCTTC | CASSPTFQGDTNGYTF
. | . | TRBJ2-7 | TRBV19 | TGTGCCAGTAGTATAAGCCACCGCGGCCCAGGGGAGCAGTACTTC | CASSISHRGPGEQYF